This T cell receptor beta chain is drawn from a study of graft-versus-host responses after intestinal transplantation. Study information: In this cohort, recipients had multivisceral, liver-intestinal, or isolated intestinal transplants. Uniformly, recipients were administered anti-thymocyte globulin induction with subsequent tacrolimus and steroids for approximately three years.

Only in-frame clones appear in the TCRdb table, and some are missing; sequencing was by immunoSEQ multiplex PCR. The sample includes 20,000 to 30,000 clones, 80% to 90% of them seen just once. Study-level points and caveats: Among circulating GvH clones, peak levels were associated with early post-transplant declines in HvG clones. The recipient marrow held GvH clones, and some of them showed up first in ileum or blood.

Of note for this clone: Its antigen is unknown.

Per the germline V gene, CDR1 is MNHEY and CDR2 is SVGAGI. The CDR3 is made up of 15 amino acids. Trimming took 0 bases from V and 3 from J; bases not matched to a gene: 2. This chain uses TRBV6-5 with TRBJ2-7; TRBD2 matches 10 bases. The specimen comprised PBMCs, sampled nearly 470 days after intestinal transplant. This TCR derives from a human patient who received an intestinal transplant, so some T cells may come from the graft donor. The CDR3 DNA reads as TGTGCCAGCAGTTACTCCCTAGCGGGAGACTACGAGCAGTACTTC. Its translation: CASSYSLAGDYEQYF.